This T cell receptor beta chain was captured by sequencing in a study of blood T cell repertoires in COVID-19. Germline CDR1 LNHNV, CDR2 YYDKDF (reference sequence). CDR3 size: 14 residues. V gave up 1 base and J gave up 0 bases; unmatched junction bases: 0. Data came from immunoSEQ multiplex PCR; TCRdb stores just in-frame clones and leaves some out. The sample yields roughly 90,000 clones, around nine tenths seen once. The genes are TRBV15 and TRBJ2-7; 7 bases agree with TRBD2. The sequencing input was peripheral blood. The clonotype originates from a man aged 35 to 55 with acute or convalescent COVID-19. Here the CDR3 reads CATSRGGGSYEQYF. The CDR3 DNA follows: TGTGCCACCAGCAGAGGGGGGGGCTCCTACGAGCAGTACTTC. Complete variable domain (other parts from reference TRBV15 and TRBJ2-7): DAMVIQNPRYQVTQFGKPVTLSCSQTLNHNVMYWYQQKSSQAPKLLFHYYDKDFNNEADTPDNFQSRRPNTSFCFLDIRSPGLGDTAMYLCATSRGGGSYEQYFGPGTRLTVT.